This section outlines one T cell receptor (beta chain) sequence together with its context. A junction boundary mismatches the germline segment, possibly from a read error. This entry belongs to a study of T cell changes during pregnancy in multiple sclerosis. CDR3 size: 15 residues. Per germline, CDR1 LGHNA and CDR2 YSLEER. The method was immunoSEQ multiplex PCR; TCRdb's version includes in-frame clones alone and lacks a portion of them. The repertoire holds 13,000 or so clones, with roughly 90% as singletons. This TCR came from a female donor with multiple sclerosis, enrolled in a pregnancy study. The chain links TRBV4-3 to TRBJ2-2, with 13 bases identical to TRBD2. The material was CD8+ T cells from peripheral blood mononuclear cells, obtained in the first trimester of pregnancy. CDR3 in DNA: TGCACCAGCAGCCAACTAGCGGGGGGGCCCGGGGAGCTGTTTTTT. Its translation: CTSSQLAGGPGELFF.